Here is one TCR beta chain with its context. This specimen comes from a study of blood T cell repertoires in COVID-19. On the study more broadly: Donors in the United States, Italy and Spain gave samples during acute or convalescent COVID-19. T cells, B-cell-depleted T cells, or PBMCs provided the cDNA or gDNA that served as material.

The authors' processing: It was from reference gene primer amplification that nucleated cell counts were estimated. Sequencing was performed with immunoSEQ multiplex PCR; in TCRdb, only in-frame clones are kept and a portion is missing. V and J calls and clone size follow that table, whereas D and trimming were derived from the DNA. There are some 89,000 clones in the sample; roughly 86% occur only once, and 1.2% lies in the top ten. The CDR3 has 11 residues. Germline V lookup: CDR1 SGHAT, CDR2 FQNNGV. Trimming pared 5 bases from V and 5 bases from J, leaving 7 bases between. The TCR comes from a woman older than 75 with acute or convalescent COVID-19. This rearrangement joins TRBV11-2 to TRBJ2-7; D is ambiguous. Sequencing was done on a sample of peripheral blood. DNA of the CDR3: TGTGCCAGCAGCCCACACCACGAGCAGTACTTC. Its protein product is CASSPHHEQYF.